The sequence of this T cell receptor (beta chain) was determined in a study of OX40 agonist ivuxolimab in advanced cancers. In the case of this clone: Other nucleotide sequences from this sample produce the same CDR3.

This CDR3 region has 11 residues. Germline CDR1 reads MDHEN; CDR2 reads SYDVKM. Trimming removed 4 bases at V and 4 bases at J, with 5 bases between. The table came from immunoSEQ multiplex PCR; TCRdb's copy has only in-frame clones and leaves some out. The data show around 110,000 clones, around 93% seen once. The TCR comes from an adult with an advanced solid tumor such as melanoma, head and neck, liver or kidney cancer. The specimen was CD4+ or CD8+ T cells sorted from blood, collected in a trial of the OX40 agonist ivuxolimab. The chain is built from TRBV28 and TRBJ2-7; the D is unclear. The CDR3 spells CASSSAYEQYF. The CDR3 coding sequence is TGTGCCAGCAGTTCCGCTTACGAGCAGTACTTC.